What follows are 21 T cell receptor beta chains derived from one specimen sequenced in a study of blood T cell repertoires in COVID-19. Some clones are missing from TCRdb's copy, which holds only in-frame ones; the method was immunoSEQ multiplex PCR. The sample holds fewer than 250,000 clones; about nine tenths are singletons and the top ten take 1.5% to 2%. Source material: peripheral blood. Receptors originate from a man between 70 and 80 years old with acute or convalescent COVID-19.

The rearrangement links TRBV5-1 to TRBJ2-2; a weak D match, TRBD2 (5 bases). The germline CDR1 and CDR2 sequences are SGHRS and YFSETQ. This CDR3 is 15 amino acids long. Deletions cut 0 bases from V and 5 bases from J, with 11 bases between. CDR3 residues: CASSLAKPGTGELFF. The CDR3 DNA follows: TGCGCCAGCAGCTTGGCGAAGCCGGGGACCGGGGAGCTGTTTTTT.

In its sample, this clone was seen a few times. The gene calls are TRBV19 and TRBJ1-1; TRBD1 aligns across 8 bases. Per the germline V gene, CDR1 is LNHDA and CDR2 is SQIVND (reference sequence). The CDR3 consists of 13 residues. V was clipped by 7 bases and J by 5 bases; unmatched bases: 6. In DNA, the CDR3 is TGTGCCAGTAAAGACAGGGGTTGGACTGAAGCTTTCTTT. This gives the protein CASKDRGWTEAFF.

Only one count was recorded for this clone. The chain has TRBV5-6 and TRBJ2-5, with 8 bases lining up with TRBD1. The CDR3 spans 16 residues. The junction had 6 bases not matched to a gene; V was cut back by 0 bases and J by 2 bases. Germline CDR1 reads SGHDT; CDR2 reads YYEEEE. The CDR3 reads CASSLVLQGGQETQYF. Here the CDR3 DNA reads TGTGCCAGCAGCTTGGTTTTACAGGGGGGACAAGAGACCCAGTACTTC.

CDR3 nucleotides: TGTGCCAGCAGCCCCTCGAACAGGGCCACCGGGGAGCTGTTTTTT. It codes for CASSPSNRATGELFF. The chain uses TRBV6-5 and TRBJ2-2, with TRBD1 as a possible D gene (6 bases). The length of the CDR3 is 15 residues. Germline loops: CDR1 MNHEY, CDR2 SVGAGI. The V gene lost 6 bases and the J gene lost 4 bases, with 15 bases spanning the gap.

Note on this clone: The sample contains more than one DNA sequence encoding this CDR3. V usage is TRBV7-2 and J usage is TRBJ2-2, with 9 bases matching TRBD1. V lost 4 bases to trimming and J lost 4 bases; unmatched junction nucleotides: 4. From germline, CDR1 is SGHTA and CDR2 FQGNSA. The CDR3 is 15 residues long. Written as DNA, the CDR3 is TGTGCCAGCAGCTCCCGACAGGGGGGCACCGGGGAGCTGTTTTTT. This codes for CASSSRQGGTGELFF. Complete variable domain (other parts from reference TRBV7-2 and TRBJ2-2): GAGVSQSPSNKVTEKGKDVELRCDPISGHTALYWYRQSLGQGLEFLIYFQGNSAPDKSGLPSDRFSAERTGGSVSTLTIQRTQQEDSAVYLCASSSRQGGTGELFFGEGSRLTVL.

The chain uses TRBV28 and TRBJ1-6; weak D call: TRBD1 (6 bases). Looked up from germline, CDR1 is MDHEN and CDR2 is SYDVKM. Trimming removed 6 bases from V and 3 bases from J, with 9 bases in between. The CDR3 runs to 14 residues. The CDR3, as DNA: TGTGCCAGCAGCTCGACAGGCTATAATTCACCCCTCCACTTT. It encodes CASSSTGYNSPLHF.

The chain combines TRBV19 with TRBJ2-2; 8 bases match TRBD1. V lost 3 bases and J lost 6; bases outside the gene matches: 3. CDR3 length equals 14 residues. From germline, CDR1 is LNHDA and CDR2 SQIVND (reference sequence). This chain's CDR3 is CASSINRGAGELFF. DNA for the CDR3: TGTGCCAGTAGTATTAACAGGGGGGCCGGGGAGCTGTTTTTT.

About this clone itself: Other nucleotide sequences in the sample specify the same CDR3. This chain joins TRBV3-1 (or the pseudogene TRBV3-2) and TRBJ1-2; D remains ambiguous. Germline values: CDR1 LGHDT, CDR2 YNNKEL (reference sequence). V lost 1 base and J 2 bases, leaving 5 bases between the germline ends. CDR3 size: 13 residues. The CDR3 is CASSQVQNYGYTF. The CDR3 DNA reads TGTGCCAGCAGCCAAGTGCAGAACTATGGCTACACCTTC.

The rearrangement uses TRBV6-5 and TRBJ1-1, with 7 bases fitting TRBD1. With V trimmed by 8 bases and J by 1 base, 10 bases remained unmatched. This CDR3 is 15 amino acids long. Germline V gene sequence: CDR1 MNHEY, CDR2 SVGAGI. CDR3 sequence (DNA): TGTGCCAGCGGGTCTGACAGGGAACCGAACACTGAAGCTTTCTTT. Translated: CASGSDREPNTEAFF.

This chain links TRBV18 with TRBJ1-5; 10 bases are shared with TRBD1. V lost 4 bases, J lost 4 bases, and 4 bases stayed unmatched. CDR3 length: 15 amino acids. Germline V gives CDR1 KGHSH, CDR2 LQKENI. The CDR3 here is CASSLTGGRNQPQHF. Here the CDR3 DNA reads TGTGCCAGCTCACTGACAGGGGGCCGAAATCAGCCCCAGCATTTT. Full variable domain (missing parts from reference TRBV18 and TRBJ1-5): NAGVMQNPRHLVRRRGQEARLRCSPMKGHSHVYWYRQLPEEGLKFMVYLQKENIIDESGMPKERFSAEFPKEGPSILRIQQVVRGDSAAYFCASSLTGGRNQPQHFGDGTRLSIL.

The V gene is TRBV27, the J gene TRBJ2-3; tentative D call: TRBD2 (5 bases). Germline loops: CDR1 MNHEY, CDR2 SMNVEV (reference sequence). Trimming pared 2 bases from V and 5 bases from J, leaving 14 bases between. This CDR3 is built from 15 residues. The DNA of the CDR3 is TGTGCCAGCAGTTTAACCAGGCTTCGGGGAGATACGCAGTATTTT. Protein product: CASSLTRLRGDTQYF.

The rearrangement joins TRBV30 to TRBJ1-2; D uncertain. The V gene's germline CDR1 is GTSNPN and CDR2 SVGIG (reference sequence). The length of the CDR3 is 15 residues. V shed 0 bases and J shed 0 bases, with 11 bases lying between them. Written as DNA, the CDR3 is TGTGCCTGGAGTGTGGCGGCAGCAACTAACTATGGCTACACCTTC. Amino acid sequence: CAWSVAAATNYGYTF. Variable domain in full (rest from reference TRBV30 and TRBJ1-2): SQTIHQWPATLVQPVGSPLSLECTVEGTSNPNLYWYRQAAGRGLQLLFYSVGIGQISSEVPQNLSASRPQDRQFILSSKKLLLSDSGFYLCAWSVAAATNYGYTFGSGTRLTVV.

V gene TRBV9 combines with J gene TRBJ2-1, with TRBD2 matching 11 bases. V lost 3 bases and J lost 5; bases outside the gene matches: 4. The CDR3 consists of 15 residues. Germline CDR1 is SGDLS and CDR2 is YYNGEE. The chain's CDR3 is CASSAPGLADNEQFF. CDR3 nucleotides: TGTGCCAGCAGCGCTCCGGGACTAGCGGACAATGAGCAGTTCTTC.

The chain uses TRBV19 and TRBJ1-2, with D unresolved. V was trimmed by 5 bases and J by 2 bases, leaving 18 bases between them. The CDR3 spans 16 residues. Germline-derived CDR1 and CDR2 are LNHDA and SQIVND (reference sequence). The CDR3 sequence: CASSHRAERLNYGYTF. CDR3 sequence (DNA): TGTGCCAGTAGTCATCGAGCAGAGCGTTTAAACTATGGCTACACCTTC.

The table lists this clone with a count of one. CDR3 residues: CASSSPSGSTYNEQFF. For the CDR3, the DNA is TGTGCCAGCAGCAGTCCTAGCGGGAGTACCTACAATGAGCAGTTCTTC. The chain is built from TRBV7-2 and TRBJ2-1; 10 bases align to TRBD2. This CDR3 is built from 16 residues. V dropped 5 bases and J dropped 2; count of bases not matched to a gene: 6. Looked up from germline, CDR1 is SGHTA and CDR2 is FQGNSA.

The chain combines TRBV5-1 with TRBJ1-3, with 7 bases matching TRBD1. Germline V gives CDR1 SGHRS, CDR2 YFSETQ. This CDR3 is built from 16 residues. J gave up 3 bases and V 3 bases, and 9 bases lay outside the gene matches. CDR3 sequence reads: CASSSSTGPGGNTIYF. DNA for the CDR3: TGCGCCAGCAGCTCGTCGACAGGGCCGGGTGGAAACACCATATATTTT.

The CDR3 DNA reads TGTGCCACCAGTGATCCGGGGAACAGGGGGGGCACAGATACGCAGTATTTT. Translating gives CATSDPGNRGGTDTQYF. The chain has TRBV24-1 and TRBJ2-3; 8 bases agree with TRBD1. Looked up from germline, CDR1 is KGHDR and CDR2 is SFDVKD. V shed 3 bases and J 1 base; nucleotides not matched to a gene: 8. The CDR3 loop spans 17 amino acids.

V gene TRBV18 combines with J gene TRBJ1-2, with 7 bases that match TRBD1. The CDR3 loop spans 15 amino acids. The V segment lost 4 bases and the J segment 1 base; nucleotides outside the gene matches: 6. The germline gives CDR1 KGHSH, CDR2 LQKENI. The CDR3 is CASSLDRMDNYGYTF. CDR3 bases: TGTGCCAGCTCACTGGACAGGATGGATAACTATGGCTACACCTTC.

The chain uses TRBV29-1 and TRBJ2-7; D perhaps matches TRBD2 (6 bases). The CDR3 runs to 11 residues. CDR1 is SQVTM, CDR2 ANQGSEA, per germline. Trimming stripped 8 bases from V and 6 bases from J, with 14 bases between. The CDR3 DNA reads TGCAGCACCGTGCGGGGAGCCGAGCAGTACTTC. It codes for CSTVRGAEQYF.

The chain employs TRBV6-2 or TRBV6-3 and TRBJ2-5; a weak D match, TRBD1 (6 bases). The V end was cut by 2 bases, the J end by 7 bases, with 17 bases between. The length of the CDR3 is 15 residues. CDR1 and CDR2 from the germline V gene are MNHEY and SVGEGT. Written as DNA, the CDR3 is TGTGCCAGCAGTTACCCAGGGGCGGCCCAGGGGACCCAGTACTTC. This encodes CASSYPGAAQGTQYF.

This clone has more than one count but fewer than ten. This chain connects TRBV16 to TRBJ2-1, with 9 bases fitting TRBD1. Germline CDR1 reads KGHSY; CDR2 reads FQNENV. V trimming: 4 bases; J trimming: 0 bases; junction bases outside the gene matches: 7. The CDR3 length is 17 residues. The CDR3 coding sequence is TGTGCCAGCAGCCCGGGGACAGGGCTTAGCTCCTACAATGAGCAGTTCTTC. Its protein is CASSPGTGLSSYNEQFF.